Listed here are 15 T cell receptor beta chains from one sample, sequenced in a study of a mutant IDH1 vaccine in newly diagnosed glioma. Time point noted: baseline, week 1 (first vaccination visit). Regarding treatment: pre-vaccination baseline after standard-of-care therapy. Assay used: immunoSEQ multiplex PCR; TCRdb lists only in-frame clones, some missing. Seen here are over 30,000 clones, more than 70% observed once, and the top ten hold more than 8.5%. Sequences were derived from peripheral blood mononuclear cells (PBMCs), sampled from a glioma patient treated with radiotherapy, temozolomide or both. The receptors originated from a man aged 45-60 years with glioma. Some clones in this sample may be carry-over from other donors' samples.

The chain joins TRBV25-1 to TRBJ2-5, with D tentatively TRBD2 (6 bases). The CDR3 is 15 residues long. Germline V CDR1 and CDR2: MGHDK, SYGVNS. Trimming stripped 2 bases from V and 5 bases from J, with 15 bases between. CDR3 sequence: CASSEVHGGDETQYF. The CDR3 DNA reads TGTGCCAGCAGTGAAGTCCACGGGGGAGACGAGACCCAGTACTTC.

The chain uses TRBV28 and TRBJ2-1; no firm D call. The length of the CDR3 is 11 residues. The V end lost 2 bases, the J end lost 8 bases, and 4 bases lay between the germline ends. Germline CDR1 and CDR2: MDHEN and SYDVKM. The CDR3, as DNA: TGTGCCAGCAGTTTACGGGATGAGCAGTTCTTC. The encoded protein is CASSLRDEQFF.

CDR3: CASSPGDQSNNIQYF. CDR3 nucleotides: TGCGCCAGCAGCCCGGGGGACCAAAGCAACAACATTCAGTACTTC. The chain carries TRBV5-1 and TRBJ2-4; maybe TRBD2 (6 bases). CDR1 is SGHRS and CDR2 is YFSETQ in the germline V gene. V was trimmed by 4 bases and J by 7 bases, leaving 18 bases between them. The CDR3 covers 15 residues. Looking up the rest from reference TRBV5-1 and TRBJ2-4 gives the full variable domain: KAGVTQTPRYLIKTRGQQVTLSCSPISGHRSVSWYQQTPGQGLQFLFEYFSETQRNKGNFPGRFSGRQFSNSRSEMNVSTLELGDSALYLCASSPGDQSNNIQYFGAGTRLSVL.

The chain joins TRBV6-1 to TRBJ1-5; no definite D call. The V end lost 0 bases, the J end lost 6 bases, and 9 bases lay between the germline ends. CDR1 and CDR2 (germline): MNHNS, SASEGT. The CDR3 is 14 amino acids. CDR3 nucleotide sequence: TGTGCCAGCAGTGAAGCAGCAGGAACTCAGCCCCAGCATTTT. This sequence encodes CASSEAAGTQPQHF.

The DNA for the CDR3 is TGCAGCGTCCTAGGGACAGGTGGCCTGAATCAGCCCCAGCATTTT. It specifies CSVLGTGGLNQPQHF. V usage is TRBV29-1 and J usage is TRBJ1-5, with 8 bases that match TRBD1. Germline assignment: CDR1 SQVTM and CDR2 ANQGSEA. V gave up 6 bases and J gave up 4 bases; unmatched junction bases: 11. This CDR3 is built from 15 residues. Full variable domain (outside the CDR3, taken from reference TRBV29-1 and TRBJ1-5): SAVISQKPSRDICQRGTSLTIQCQVDSQVTMMFWYRQQPGQSLTLIATANQGSEATYESGFVIDKFPISRPNLTFSTLTVSNMSPEDSSIYLCSVLGTGGLNQPQHFGDGTRLSIL.

The V gene is TRBV5-1, the J gene TRBJ2-1; 10 nucleotides match TRBD1. Germline-derived CDR1 and CDR2 are SGHRS and YFSETQ. The CDR3 runs to 14 residues. V gave up 4 bases and J gave up 7 bases; unmatched junction bases: 5. The CDR3 DNA reads TGCGCCAGCAGCCCGGGACAGGGGCAGAATGAGCAGTTCTTC. Translated: CASSPGQGQNEQFF. The full variable domain, rest sourced from reference TRBV5-1 and TRBJ2-1, is KAGVTQTPRYLIKTRGQQVTLSCSPISGHRSVSWYQQTPGQGLQFLFEYFSETQRNKGNFPGRFSGRQFSNSRSEMNVSTLELGDSALYLCASSPGQGQNEQFFGPGTRLTVL.

The rearrangement joins TRBV29-1 to TRBJ2-1; TRBD2 agrees at 9 bases. The germline gives CDR1 SQVTM, CDR2 ANQGSEA. Germline trimming cut 4 bases from V and 1 base from J; bases unmatched to any gene: 2. The CDR3 is 14 residues long. The CDR3 spells CSVVAGGSYNEQFF. For the CDR3, the DNA is TGCAGCGTTGTGGCGGGGGGGTCCTACAATGAGCAGTTCTTC.

This chain joins TRBV7-9 and TRBJ2-6; D is possibly TRBD1 (5 bases). This CDR3 region has 17 residues. Germline lookup yields CDR1 SEHNR and CDR2 FQNEAQ (reference sequence). Trimming removed 4 bases at V and 0 bases at J, with 13 bases between. The CDR3 DNA follows: TGTGCCAGCAGCTCACAGGCCGTACTCTCTGGGGCCAACGTCCTGACTTTC. Protein product: CASSSQAVLSGANVLTF.

The rearrangement uses TRBV4-1 and TRBJ2-4; the D gene is possibly TRBD1 (6 bases). CDR1 is MGHRA and CDR2 is YSYEKL in the germline V gene. Trimming pared 3 bases from V and 11 bases from J, leaving 11 bases between. This CDR3 contains 12 residues. The CDR3 DNA reads TGCGCCAGCAGCCAGGACAGCTTCGTTCAGTACTTC. Residues: CASSQDSFVQYF.

The V and J genes are TRBV19 and TRBJ1-5, with D perhaps matching TRBD1 (6 bases). Per the germline V gene, CDR1 is LNHDA and CDR2 is SQIVND (reference sequence). V lost 6 bases, J lost 0 bases, and 15 bases lay in between. There are 16 residues in the CDR3. The CDR3 DNA sequence: TGTGCCAGTAGGGCTACGGGACATCATAGCAATCAGCCCCAGCATTTT. It yields the protein CASRATGHHSNQPQHF.

In its sample, this clone was seen once. The chain recombines TRBV10-3 with TRBJ1-1; D remains ambiguous. The length of the CDR3 is 14 residues. V dropped 2 bases and J dropped 9 bases, with 16 bases sitting between them. Germline values: CDR1 ENHRY, CDR2 SYGVKD. CDR3 in DNA: TGTGCCATCAGTGAGGGTAACAGCTTAAACCAAGCTTTCTTT. Its protein is CAISEGNSLNQAFF.

The genes are TRBV19 and TRBJ1-2; D is possibly TRBD1 (5 bases). V lost 3 bases, J lost 6 bases, and 11 bases lay in between. CDR3 length: 13 residues. CDR1 is LNHDA and CDR2 is SQIVND in the germline V gene (reference sequence). This CDR3 is CASSMTGLDGYTF. DNA of the CDR3: TGTGCCAGTAGTATGACGGGGCTGGATGGCTACACCTTC.

CDR3 coding DNA: TGTGCCAGCAGACTGGGGAGGGGGCAGGGGACGAGCAATCAGCCCCAGCATTTT. This translates into CASRLGRGQGTSNQPQHF. The rearrangement links TRBV5-6 to TRBJ1-5; 7 positions match TRBD1. V lost 5 bases to trimming and J lost 1 base; unmatched junction nucleotides: 15. This CDR3 spans 18 amino acids. The germline gives CDR1 SGHDT, CDR2 YYEEEE.

This chain connects TRBV9 to TRBJ2-1; TRBD1 matches at 7 bases. Germline V CDR1 and CDR2: SGDLS, YYNGEE. This CDR3 has 15 amino acids. After removal of 4 bases from V and 8 bases from J, the junction contained 12 bases not matched to a gene. The CDR3 here is CASSLRQGSLDEQFF. DNA for the CDR3: TGTGCCAGCAGCCTCCGACAGGGAAGTTTGGATGAGCAGTTCTTC.

This chain uses TRBV27 with TRBJ2-7; D is uncertain. This CDR3 is 11 amino acids long. Per germline, CDR1 MNHEY and CDR2 SMNVEV (reference sequence). V lost 4 bases to trimming and J lost 2 bases, with 3 bases between them. The CDR3 DNA reads as TGTGCCAGCAGTTCTACCTACGAGCAGTACTTC. Protein sequence: CASSSTYEQYF.